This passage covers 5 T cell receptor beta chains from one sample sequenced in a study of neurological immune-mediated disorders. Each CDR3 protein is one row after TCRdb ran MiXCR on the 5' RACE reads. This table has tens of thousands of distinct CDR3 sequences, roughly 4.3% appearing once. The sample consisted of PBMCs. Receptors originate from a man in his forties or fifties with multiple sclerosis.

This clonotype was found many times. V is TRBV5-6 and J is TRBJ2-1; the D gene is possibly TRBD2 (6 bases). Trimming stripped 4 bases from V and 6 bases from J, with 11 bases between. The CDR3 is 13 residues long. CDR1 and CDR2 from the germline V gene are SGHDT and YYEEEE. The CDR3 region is CASSPGGANEQFF. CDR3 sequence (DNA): TGTGCCAGCAGCCCTGGAGGGGCCAATGAGCAGTTCTTC. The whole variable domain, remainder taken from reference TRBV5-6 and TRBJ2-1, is DAGVTQSPTHLIKTRGQQVTLRCSPKSGHDTVSWYQQALGQGPQFIFQYYEEEERQRGNFPDRFSGHQFPNYSSELNVNALLLGDSALYLCASSPGGANEQFFGPGTRLTVL.

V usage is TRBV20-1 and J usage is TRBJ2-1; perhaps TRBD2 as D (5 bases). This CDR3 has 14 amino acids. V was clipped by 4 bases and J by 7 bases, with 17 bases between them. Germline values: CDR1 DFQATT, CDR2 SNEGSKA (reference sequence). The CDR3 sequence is CSATTGIASNEQFF. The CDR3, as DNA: TGCAGTGCTACGACGGGAATAGCGAGTAATGAGCAGTTCTTC.

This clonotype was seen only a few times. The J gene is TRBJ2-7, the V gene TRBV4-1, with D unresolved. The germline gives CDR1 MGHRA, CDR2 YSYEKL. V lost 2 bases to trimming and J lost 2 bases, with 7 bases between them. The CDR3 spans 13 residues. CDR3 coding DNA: TGCGCCAGCAGCCAATTTGAGACCTACGAGCAGTACTTC. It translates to CASSQFETYEQYF.

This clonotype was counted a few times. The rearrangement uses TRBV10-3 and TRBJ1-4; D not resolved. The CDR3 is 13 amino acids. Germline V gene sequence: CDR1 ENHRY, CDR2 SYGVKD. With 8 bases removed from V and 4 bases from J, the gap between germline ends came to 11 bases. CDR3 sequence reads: CAIQRQINEKLFF. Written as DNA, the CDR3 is TGTGCCATCCAACGGCAGATTAATGAAAAACTGTTTTTT.

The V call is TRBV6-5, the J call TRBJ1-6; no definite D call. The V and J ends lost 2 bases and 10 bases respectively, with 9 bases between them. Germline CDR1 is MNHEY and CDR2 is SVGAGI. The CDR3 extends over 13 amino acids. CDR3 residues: CASSYGPQSPLHF. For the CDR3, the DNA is TGTGCCAGCAGTTACGGCCCCCAGTCACCCCTCCACTTT.